This section outlines one T cell receptor beta chain sequence together with its context. This CDR3 has 13 amino acids. Germline CDR1 reads SGHRS; CDR2 reads YFSETQ. J was trimmed by 8 bases and V by 4 bases; bases with no gene match: 5. This record belongs to a study of blood T cell repertoires in COVID-19. Profiled with immunoSEQ multiplex PCR; TCRdb holds only in-frame clones, not every one. This sample has under 75,000 clones, with around 90% found just once. V gene TRBV5-1 combines with J gene TRBJ1-1; the match to TRBD1 covers 10 bases. The sequencing sample was made of peripheral blood. The clonotype originates from a woman aged 18 to 35 with acute or convalescent COVID-19. Here the CDR3 reads CASSRTGGTEAFF. The CDR3 nucleotides read TGCGCCAGCAGCCGGACAGGGGGGACCGAAGCTTTCTTT.